These 24 T cell receptor beta chains were all obtained from the same sample, sequenced in a study of CD8+CD57+ T cells in acquired aplastic anemia (dated by TCRdb to the late 2010s). Sequenced using an Illumina HiSeq 2000. Genomic DNA served as template for TCR beta VDJ combination and CDR3 sequence profiling. TCRdb passed the public sequencing reads through fastp at Q25 and MiXCR, retaining productive beta sequences. Rows with one shared CDR3 protein collapse into an entry with the most common genes and DNA. Here the sample has approximately 380,000 distinct CDR3 sequences; 55% to 70% occur a single time. Of the sample, 4% is held by the ten largest clones. Input material: sorted CD4+, CD8+, or CD8+CD57+ T cells (not recorded which) from PBMCs. These receptors all come from a human donor in good health, serving as a control.

This clonotype has just a few counts. The rearrangement uses TRBV9 and TRBJ2-3, with D possibly called TRBD1 or TRBD2 (5 bases each). The CDR3 runs to 12 residues. CDR1 and CDR2 (germline): SGDLS, YYNGEE. The ends were cut back, 0 bases at V and 7 bases at J, with 6 bases in the middle. The CDR3 spells CASSVGDHTQYF. As DNA, the CDR3 is TGTGCCAGCAGCGTAGGGGACCATACGCAGTATTTT.

The V gene is TRBV20-1, the J gene TRBJ2-1; D is uncertain. CDR3 size: 12 residues. Trimming removed 4 bases from V and 6 bases from J, with 10 bases in between. Per the germline V gene, CDR1 is DFQATT and CDR2 is SNEGSKA (reference sequence). The CDR3 region is CSATSPTNEQFF. The DNA of the CDR3 is TGCAGTGCTACCTCGCCAACCAATGAGCAGTTCTTC.

This clonotype was seen only once. The rearrangement uses TRBV5-1 and TRBJ2-5; 11 bases are a match to TRBD1. Germline CDR1 is SGHRS and CDR2 is YFSETQ. V was pared by 4 bases and J by 3 bases, with 2 bases of the junction left unmatched. The CDR3 has 14 amino acids. The CDR3 sequence is CASSMGQGEETQYF. The DNA of the CDR3 is TGCGCCAGCAGCATGGGACAGGGGGAAGAGACCCAGTACTTC.

The genes are TRBV10-3 and TRBJ1-3; D is ambiguous. The CDR3 length is 16 residues. V lost 10 bases and J 7 bases, leaving 26 bases between the germline ends. Germline CDR1 is ENHRY and CDR2 is SYGVKD. CDR3 sequence: CASTTEAGASGNTIYF. In DNA, the CDR3 is TGTGCCAGCACCACCGAGGCGGGAGCGAGTGGCAACACCATATATTTT.

V usage is TRBV7-2 and J usage is TRBJ2-7, with a possible D match to TRBD2 (5 bases). Deletions cut 5 bases from V and 10 bases from J, with 24 bases between. Germline V CDR1 and CDR2: SGHTA, FQGNSA. The CDR3 runs to 15 residues. This chain's CDR3 is CASSLNAGEGPAQYF. The CDR3 DNA reads TGTGCCAGCAGCCTGAACGCCGGGGAAGGCCCTGCTCAGTACTTC.

Ten or more counts support this clonotype. The rearrangement uses TRBV7-2 and TRBJ1-5; 7 bases agree with TRBD1. The J segment lost 5 bases and the V segment lost 1 base, leaving 8 bases of the junction unmatched. The CDR3 consists of 16 residues. The germline CDR1 and CDR2 sequences are SGHTA and FQGNSA. The CDR3, as DNA: TGTGCCAGCAGCTTAGATAAGGGACAGCCCTATCAGCCCCAGCATTTT. Translation gives CASSLDKGQPYQPQHF.

The V gene is TRBV19, the J gene TRBJ2-3; 9 nucleotides align to TRBD1. CDR3 size: 14 residues. Germline lookup yields CDR1 LNHDA and CDR2 SQIVND (reference sequence). The V gene end was trimmed by 7 bases and the J gene end by 15 bases; junction bases not matched to a gene: 17. CDR3 coding DNA: TGTGCCAGTACTGACAGGGGGGGCCCAGATTACACCTATTTT. This encodes CASTDRGGPDYTYF.

The J gene is TRBJ2-6, the V gene TRBV5-1; 7 bases fit TRBD1. Germline CDR1 is SGHRS and CDR2 is YFSETQ. CDR3 length: 18 amino acids. The V and J ends lost 4 bases and 0 bases, in that order; junction bases with no gene match: 10. Written as DNA, the CDR3 is TGCGCCAGCAGCGAGGGACAGATCGTCCTCTCTGGGGCCAACGTCCTGACTTTC. Protein sequence: CASSEGQIVLSGANVLTF.

This clonotype was counted many times. The chain is built from TRBV6-5 and TRBJ2-5, with D possibly matching TRBD2 (5 bases). Germline V gene data show CDR1 as MNHEY and CDR2 as SVGAGI. V shed 6 bases and J shed 5 bases, with 10 bases lying between them. The CDR3 runs 12 residues. CDR3 DNA sequence: TGTGCCAGCAGCAGACCGGGGGAGACCCAGTACTTC. Translated: CASSRPGETQYF.

In this sample, this clonotype turned up a few times. A much larger clone lies a single base off, so this may be a read error. CDR3 loop: CASSATGAGNTIYF. The CDR3 coding sequence is TGTGCCAGCAGCGCTACAGGGGCTGGAAACACCATATATTTT. The chain recombines TRBV9 with TRBJ1-3; TRBD1 matches 7 bases. The CDR3 has 14 residues. V shed 3 bases, J shed 2 bases, and the junction held 2 bases outside the gene matches. CDR1 and CDR2 from the germline V gene are SGDLS and YYNGEE.

The V gene is TRBV20-1, the J gene TRBJ2-5, with D unresolved. Trimming cost V 2 bases and J 5 bases, with 15 bases left between them. Germline V CDR1 and CDR2: DFQATT, SNEGSKA (reference sequence). CDR3 length: 14 amino acids. CDR3 in DNA: TGCAGTGCTAGATCCCCACGAGCGCGGGAGACCCAGTACTTC. Translating gives CSARSPRARETQYF.

This clonotype has just one count. The junction departs from germline at one end; a sequencing error may be responsible. The J gene is TRBJ1-2, the V gene TRBV7-9, with D tentatively TRBD1 (5 bases). CDR1 and CDR2 (germline): SEHNR, FQNEAQ (reference sequence). This CDR3 has 14 residues. The CDR3 spells CASSVAGYGYGYTF. The CDR3 nucleotides read TGTGCCAGCAGCGTAGCAGGGTACGGCTATGGCTACACCTTC. The complete variable domain, with remaining parts taken from reference TRBV7-9 and TRBJ1-2, reads DTGVSQNPRHKITKRGQNVTFRCDPISEHNRLYWYRQTLGQGPEFLTYFQNEAQLEKSRLLSDRFSAERPKGSFSTLEIQRTEQGDSAMYLCASSVAGYGYGYTFGSGTRLTVV.

The chain couples TRBV5-1 to TRBJ2-6; D unclear. Trimming shortened V by 0 bases and J by 15 bases, and 13 bases separated the two germline ends. Germline assignment: CDR1 SGHRS and CDR2 YFSETQ. This CDR3 has 13 residues. CDR3 sequence reads: CASSLAQITDLTF. CDR3 in DNA: TGCGCCAGCAGCTTGGCGCAAATCACCGACCTGACTTTC.

With regard to this clonotype: One end of the junction varies from germline; a read error may be responsible. The chain is built from TRBV24-1 and TRBJ1-6, with 9 bases matching TRBD1. Germline CDR1 reads KGHDR; CDR2 reads SFDVKD. This CDR3 has 15 residues. Here the CDR3 DNA reads TGTGCCAGCAGTTGCGCCGGGACAGGGCTTTCACCCCTCCACTTT. Protein sequence: CASSCAGTGLSPLHF.

With respect to this clonotype: The junction differs from germline at one of its ends, possibly a read error. The chain uses TRBV7-2 and TRBJ2-2; D is uncertain. The CDR3 runs to 14 residues. Germline V lookup: CDR1 SGHTA, CDR2 FQGNSA. Written as DNA, the CDR3 is TGTGCCAGCAGCCCTTCCGGACCCATTAATTTTGGCCCATTT. Its protein product is CASSPSGPINFGPF.

The chain carries TRBV20-1 and TRBJ2-7, with a tentative D call TRBD2 (5 bases). The CDR3 is made up of 12 amino acids. From germline, CDR1 is DFQATT and CDR2 SNEGSKA (reference sequence). The V end was cut by 0 bases, the J end by 3 bases, with 6 bases between. The DNA of the CDR3 is TGCAGTGCTAGAGAGGGGAGCTACGAGCAGTACTTC. Translation gives CSAREGSYEQYF.

V gene TRBV12-3 or TRBV12-4 combines with J gene TRBJ1-2; 7 bases agree with TRBD1. CDR3 length: 13 residues. Trimming at V came to 7 bases and at J to 6 bases, leaving 8 bases not matched to a gene. DNA of the CDR3: TGTGCCAGCACGGGCAGGGGGACAAATGGCTACACCTTC. Translating it yields CASTGRGTNGYTF.

In the case of this clonotype: The junction departs from the called germline gene at one end, perhaps through a read error. The rearrangement uses TRBV19 and TRBJ1-6; no clear D gene. Per the germline V gene, CDR1 is LNHDA and CDR2 is SQIVND (reference sequence). The CDR3 has 12 amino acids. The CDR3 here is CAWRGYDSHLHF. The CDR3 DNA reads as TGTGCCTGGAGAGGATATGATTCACACCTCCACTTT.

The rearrangement uses TRBV7-4 and TRBJ2-7, with D uncertain. The germline gives CDR1 SGHVT, CDR2 SQSDAQ. The CDR3 extends over 15 amino acids. Trimming took 5 bases from V and 7 from J, leaving 21 bases between them. The CDR3 spells CASSLPPRQGQEQYF. In DNA form, the CDR3 reads TGTGCCAGCAGCCTACCCCCTCGACAAGGTCAAGAGCAGTACTTC. Full variable domain (remainder filled in from reference TRBV7-4 and TRBJ2-7): GAGVSQSPRYKVAKRGRDVALRCDSISGHVTLYWYRQTLGQGSEVLTYSQSDAQRDKSGRPSGRFSAERPERSVSTLKIQRTEQGDSAVYLCASSLPPRQGQEQYFGPGTRLTVT.

This clonotype was counted ten times or more. V gene TRBV7-9 combines with J gene TRBJ1-4, with a possible D match to TRBD1 (5 bases). This CDR3 is 14 amino acids long. CDR1 is SEHNR, CDR2 FQNEAQ, per germline (reference sequence). V was shortened by 5 bases and J by 3 bases, with 10 bases between the two germline ends. The CDR3 DNA follows: TGTGCCAGCAGCCCGGGACTCCCTAATGAAAAACTGTTTTTT. It yields the protein CASSPGLPNEKLFF.

This clonotype was counted ten times or more. The chain employs TRBV19 and TRBJ1-1, with D maybe TRBD1 (5 bases). The CDR3 loop spans 14 amino acids. The V end was cut by 3 bases, the J end by 5 bases, with 13 bases between. CDR1 and CDR2 (germline): LNHDA, SQIVND (reference sequence). The CDR3 DNA is TGTGCCAGTAGTATTCCAGGGAGGGGAACTGAAGCTTTCTTT. Residues: CASSIPGRGTEAFF.

Of note for this clonotype: An end of the junction does not agree with germline; a read error may underlie this. This sequence joins TRBV7-2 and TRBJ1-5, with TRBD1 matching over 7 bases. The germline CDR1 and CDR2 sequences are SGHTA and FQGNSA. The CDR3 runs to 14 residues. CDR3 sequence reads: CASSLQGTGNQPQF. DNA for the CDR3: TGTGCCAGCAGCCTACAGGGGACCGGCAATCAGCCCCAGTTT. Full variable domain (missing parts from reference TRBV7-2 and TRBJ1-5): GAGVSQSPSNKVTEKGKDVELRCDPISGHTALYWYRQSLGQGLEFLIYFQGNSAPDKSGLPSDRFSAERTGGSVSTLTIQRTQQEDSAVYLCASSLQGTGNQPQFGDGTRLSIL.

The rearrangement joins TRBV6-6 to TRBJ1-5; unclear D gene. The length of the CDR3 is 16 residues. V lost 0 bases and J 2 bases, leaving 11 bases between the germline ends. Germline V gene sequence: CDR1 MNHNY, CDR2 SVGAGI (reference sequence). Here the CDR3 reads CASSYSEGLGNQPQHF. Here the CDR3 DNA reads TGTGCCAGCAGTTACTCGGAGGGTTTGGGCAATCAGCCCCAGCATTTT.

About this clonotype: Compared with germline, one end of the junction differs, possibly owing to a read error. V gene TRBV7-2 combines with J gene TRBJ2-3, with D tentatively TRBD1 or TRBD2 (6 bases each). Germline-derived CDR1 and CDR2 are SGHTA and FQGNSA. The CDR3 is made up of 14 amino acids. The CDR3 region is CASSPRGVSDTQCF. The DNA for the CDR3 is TGTGCCAGCAGCCCTAGGGGGGTGTCAGATACGCAGTGTTTT.